The 2 T cell receptor beta chains listed next were all sequenced from one sample in a study of T cell repertoires in cytomegalovirus infection (dated by TCRdb to between 2018 and 2020). The sample was run on an Illumina HiSeq 1500. The public reads were reprocessed in TCRdb via fastp at Q25 and MiXCR, keeping in-frame beta chains. All rows with the same CDR3 protein become a single entry with the most common DNA and genes. Across this sample there are some 680,000 distinct CDR3 sequences, with roughly 36% seen only once. In total, the top ten clones hold under 3.5% of the sample. The sequenced material came from PBMCs. The receptors were gathered from a human donor in good health (CMV status not recorded). Some clones in this sample may be carry-over from other donors' samples.

The V and J genes are TRBV19 and TRBJ1-6; D is unresolved. CDR1 is LNHDA, CDR2 SQIVND, per germline (reference sequence). The CDR3 has 12 residues. V lost 7 bases and J lost 9, with 10 bases in between. CDR3 residues: CASNHRSSPLHF. In DNA, the CDR3 is TGTGCCAGTAACCACAGAAGTTCACCCCTCCACTTT. Full variable domain (remainder filled in from reference TRBV19 and TRBJ1-6): DGGITQSPKYLFRKEGQNVTLSCEQNLNHDAMYWYRQDPGQGLRLIYYSQIVNDFQKGDIAEGYSVSREKKESFPLTVTSAQKNPTAFYLCASNHRSSPLHFGNGTRLTVT.

The gene calls are TRBV9 and TRBJ2-2, with 7 positions matching TRBD2. CDR3 size: 14 residues. CDR1 SGDLS and CDR2 YYNGEE come from the germline V gene. V lost 5 bases to trimming and J lost 4 bases; unmatched junction nucleotides: 5. The CDR3 loop reads CASSTVAGTGELFF. The DNA of the CDR3 is TGTGCCAGCAGTACAGTAGCGGGCACCGGGGAGCTGTTTTTT. Full variable domain (outside the CDR3, taken from reference TRBV9 and TRBJ2-2): DSGVTQTPKHLITATGQRVTLRCSPRSGDLSVYWYQQSLDQGLQFLIQYYNGEERAKGNILERFSAQQFPDLHSELNLSSLELGDSALYFCASSTVAGTGELFFGEGSRLTVL.